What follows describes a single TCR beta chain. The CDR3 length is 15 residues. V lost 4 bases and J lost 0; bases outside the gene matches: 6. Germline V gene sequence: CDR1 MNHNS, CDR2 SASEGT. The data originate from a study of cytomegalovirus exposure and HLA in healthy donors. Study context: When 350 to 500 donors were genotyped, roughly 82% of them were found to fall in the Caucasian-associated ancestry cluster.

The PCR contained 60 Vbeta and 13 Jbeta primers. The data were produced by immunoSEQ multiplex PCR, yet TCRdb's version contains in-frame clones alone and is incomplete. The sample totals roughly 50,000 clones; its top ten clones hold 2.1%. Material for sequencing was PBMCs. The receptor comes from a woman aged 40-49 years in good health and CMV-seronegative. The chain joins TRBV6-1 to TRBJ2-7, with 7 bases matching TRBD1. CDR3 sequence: CASSAQTGSSYEQYF. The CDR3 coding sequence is TGTGCCAGCAGTGCCCAGACAGGGAGCTCCTACGAGCAGTACTTC.